The clone carrying this T cell receptor beta chain occurred once. The antigen remains unidentified. Losses at the gene ends were 0 bases for V and 3 bases for J; bases not matched to a gene: 2. The CDR3 spans 16 residues. Germline lookup yields CDR1 SGHRS and CDR2 YFSETQ. This sample stems from a study of memory CD4+ T cells and cytomegalovirus serostatus. Study-wide context: This sample comes from healthy Belgian adults, fewer than 10 CMV seropositive, about 23 seronegative.

The study, taken as a whole, reports: Suggested: most of the CMV-linked TCR signature lies in CD4+ memory cells. CMV serostatus prediction reached median AUC approximately 0.95, or 0.91 with US-trained model.

Single viable CD3+CD4+CD8-CD45RO+ cells were sorted as the memory CD4+ T cells. Generated by immunoSEQ multiplex PCR, the TCRdb table keeps only in-frame clones and is missing some. The table includes roughly 64,000 clones, roughly four fifths detected once. The rearrangement links TRBV5-1 to TRBJ1-3; 11 positions agree with TRBD1. The clonotype comes from an adult in good health and CMV-seronegative. Material: memory CD4+ T cells from blood. DNA of the CDR3: TGCGCCAGCAGCTTGGGGACAGGGGGCGGTGGAAACACCATATATTTT. Amino acids: CASSLGTGGGGNTIYF.